This T cell receptor beta chain was observed in a study of identical twins. This clonotype was observed a handful of times. Its antigen is undetermined. Study-wide results and limits: Sharing of beta out-of-frame sequences by twins showed a weaker excess. The more abundant beta clonotypes in cord blood had fewer insertions, and memory repertoires did not show this.

The CDR3 is made up of 17 amino acids. Germline lookup yields CDR1 SSHAT and CDR2 FNYEAQ (reference sequence). V lost 0 bases and J 1 base, leaving 12 bases between the germline ends. TCRdb fed the 5' RACE reads into MiXCR, producing one record per CDR3 protein. The sample has a few hundred thousand distinct CDR3 sequences, about a fifth seen once. This chain uses TRBV7-7 with TRBJ2-2, with a tentative D call TRBD2 (6 bases). This sequence originates from a man aged 45-65 years in good health. The sample was naive T cells sorted from blood. Written as DNA, the CDR3 is TGTGCCAGCAGCTTAGCCGGGAGCGGTTTGAACACCGGGGAGCTGTTTTTT. This gives the protein CASSLAGSGLNTGELFF.